These 29 T cell receptor beta chains originate from one sample sequenced in a study of early T cells in non-severe SARS-CoV-2 infection. TCRdb processed the 5' RACE reads anew with MiXCR; each CDR3 protein has one entry. The table has 65,000 to 95,000 distinct CDR3 sequences, over 4% seen once. Sequenced here: whole blood, sampled at baseline. These receptors all stem from an adult who was a healthcare worker with PCR-confirmed SARS-CoV-2 infection or an uninfected control (not recorded which).

This clonotype was seen more than once but under ten times. This chain joins TRBV7-2 and TRBJ2-4; possibly TRBD2 for D (6 bases). V was shortened by 1 base and J by 8 bases, with 12 bases between the two germline ends. The CDR3 is made up of 14 amino acids. Germline loops: CDR1 SGHTA, CDR2 FQGNSA. CDR3 DNA: TGTGCCAGCAGCTTAGACGCGGGGCTGGACATTCAGTACTTC. It yields the protein CASSLDAGLDIQYF. Complete variable domain (other parts from reference TRBV7-2 and TRBJ2-4): GAGVSQSPSNKVTEKGKDVELRCDPISGHTALYWYRQSLGQGLEFLIYFQGNSAPDKSGLPSDRFSAERTGGSVSTLTIQRTQQEDSAVYLCASSLDAGLDIQYFGAGTRLSVL.

This clonotype was counted only a few times. The rearrangement joins TRBV10-3 to TRBJ1-1, with TRBD1 as a possible D gene (5 bases). The CDR3 extends over 12 amino acids. Trimming cost V 6 bases and J 1 base, with 6 bases left between them. The germline gives CDR1 ENHRY, CDR2 SYGVKD. CDR3 in DNA: TGTGCCATCAGCGGACAGAACACTGAAGCTTTCTTT. Translated: CAISGQNTEAFF.

This clonotype turned up a few times. V and J are TRBV7-9 and TRBJ2-1; 14 bases agree with TRBD2. The CDR3 runs to 18 residues. Germline CDR1 is SEHNR and CDR2 is FQNEAQ (reference sequence). V shed 0 bases and J 0 bases; nucleotides not matched to a gene: 1. The CDR3: CASSLAGTSGSSYNEQFF. CDR3 DNA sequence: TGTGCCAGCAGCTTAGCGGGGACTAGCGGGAGCTCCTACAATGAGCAGTTCTTC.

This chain links TRBV18 with TRBJ1-5; no clear D. The V end was cut by 3 bases, the J end by 1 base, with 13 bases between. The CDR3 contains 16 residues. The germline CDR1 and CDR2 sequences are KGHSH and LQKENI. CDR3 DNA: TGTGCCAGCTCACCGGTGCGAGGGCCAAGCAATCAGCCCCAGCATTTT. It yields the protein CASSPVRGPSNQPQHF. Using reference TRBV18 and TRBJ1-5 for the parts outside the CDR3, the full variable domain is NAGVMQNPRHLVRRRGQEARLRCSPMKGHSHVYWYRQLPEEGLKFMVYLQKENIIDESGMPKERFSAEFPKEGPSILRIQQVVRGDSAAYFCASSPVRGPSNQPQHFGDGTRLSIL.

Regarding this clonotype: Since a much larger clone is just one base distant, this may be a read error. The V gene is TRBV3-1, the J gene TRBJ2-7; D is undetermined. The CDR3 contains 12 residues. From germline, CDR1 is LGHDT and CDR2 YNNKEL (reference sequence). The CDR3 loop reads CTSSQDPYEQYF. CDR3 nucleotide sequence: TGTACCAGCAGCCAAGACCCCTACGAGCAGTACTTC.

Comment on this clonotype: This sequence may be a read error, since a much larger clone differs from it by one base. The chain combines TRBV28 with TRBJ2-7; TRBD2 agrees at 11 bases. The CDR3 runs to 19 residues. From germline, CDR1 is MDHEN and CDR2 SYDVKM. V trimming: 6 bases; J trimming: 5 bases; junction bases outside the gene matches: 21. The CDR3: CASSIPTWVSGRAFDEQYF. The CDR3, as DNA: TGTGCCAGCAGCATACCTACCTGGGTTAGCGGGAGGGCCTTTGACGAGCAGTACTTC.

This clonotype was seen ten or more times. The rearrangement uses TRBV6-4 and TRBJ2-2, with D unclear. V lost 6 bases, J lost 0 bases, and 8 bases lay in between. Per germline, CDR1 MRHNA and CDR2 SNTAGT. The CDR3 has 14 amino acids. CDR3 DNA: TGTGCCAGCAGCGCTATCCCGAACACCGGGGAGCTGTTTTTT. Its protein product is CASSAIPNTGELFF.

This clonotype was detected ten times or more. The chain carries TRBV18 and TRBJ1-5; D is ambiguous. The germline gives CDR1 KGHSH, CDR2 LQKENI. The ends were cut back, 0 bases at V and 2 bases at J, with 5 bases in the middle. CDR3 length: 14 residues. CDR3 region: CASSPPDRNQPQHF. The CDR3, as DNA: TGTGCCAGCTCACCACCGGACCGCAATCAGCCCCAGCATTTT.

The V and J genes are TRBV2 and TRBJ2-3; TRBD2 is a possible D gene (7 bases). The CDR3 has 13 amino acids. The germline V gene encodes CDR1 SNHLY and CDR2 FYNNEI. V was cut by 7 bases and J by 3 bases, with 11 bases left in between. The DNA of the CDR3 is TGTGCCAGCAAAGAGGGGGGGACAGATACGCAGTATTTT. Its protein is CASKEGGTDTQYF.

This clonotype was recorded at least ten times. This sequence joins TRBV12-3 or TRBV12-4 and TRBJ1-1; no clear D. Trimming shortened V by 3 bases and J by 8 bases, and 19 bases separated the two germline ends. The CDR3 extends over 15 amino acids. DNA of the CDR3: TGTGCCAGCAGTTTCTCTTCGGTTGTCCCGGGCGAAGCTTTCTTT. Translating it yields CASSFSSVVPGEAFF.

About this clonotype itself: A read error may be the cause here, since a much bigger clone is one base away. The J gene is TRBJ2-3, the V gene TRBV20-1; D is uncertain. This CDR3 comprises 15 residues. V dropped 0 bases and J dropped 2 bases, with 12 bases sitting between them. The germline V gene has CDR1 DFQATT and CDR2 SNEGSKA (reference sequence). CDR3: CSARDRLLDTDTQYF. DNA for the CDR3: TGCAGTGCTAGAGATCGCCTTTTGGACACAGATACGCAGTATTTT.

This clonotype showed up many times. This chain joins TRBV18 and TRBJ1-1; TRBD1 is a possible D gene (6 bases). The V gene's germline CDR1 is KGHSH and CDR2 LQKENI. This CDR3 spans 16 amino acids. The V end was cut by 1 base, the J end by 1 base, with 13 bases between. Here the CDR3 DNA reads TGTGCCAGCTCACCACTCGGGACACCAACGAACACTGAAGCTTTCTTT. Protein product: CASSPLGTPTNTEAFF.

The chain uses TRBV7-9 and TRBJ1-2, with D possibly being TRBD1 (5 bases). Per the germline V gene, CDR1 is SEHNR and CDR2 is FQNEAQ (reference sequence). The CDR3 contains 14 residues. The V and J ends lost 5 bases and 7 bases respectively, with 17 bases between them. CDR3 residues: CASSPSGGSLGYTF. The CDR3 DNA is TGTGCCAGCAGCCCAAGTGGGGGGTCCCTTGGCTACACCTTC.

This clonotype showed up many times. The rearrangement links TRBV20-1 to TRBJ2-1; 7 positions match TRBD2. The germline CDR1 and CDR2 sequences are DFQATT and SNEGSKA (reference sequence). The CDR3 covers 15 residues. V dropped 5 bases and J dropped 0; count of bases not matched to a gene: 7. The CDR3 sequence is CSAPTSVSSYNEQFF. The DNA of the CDR3 is TGCAGTGCTCCTACTAGCGTCAGCTCCTACAATGAGCAGTTCTTC.

The V gene is TRBV7-6, the J gene TRBJ2-2; TRBD1 aligns across 7 bases. Germline loops: CDR1 SGHVS, CDR2 FNYEAQ. Trimming took 5 bases from V and 7 from J; bases not matched to a gene: 4. This CDR3 has 13 residues. This chain's CDR3 is CASSVGGGGELFF. CDR3 nucleotide sequence: TGTGCCAGCAGCGTAGGGGGCGGCGGGGAGCTGTTTTTT.

This clonotype has a handful of counts. The chain joins TRBV15 to TRBJ2-1; D is ambiguous. CDR3 size: 15 residues. Germline-derived CDR1 and CDR2 are LNHNV and YYDKDF (reference sequence). V lost 0 bases, J lost 4 bases, and 10 bases lay in between. The CDR3 here is CATSRDRARYNEQFF. The CDR3 DNA reads TGTGCCACCAGCAGAGATAGGGCTCGATACAATGAGCAGTTCTTC.

The chain couples TRBV9 to TRBJ2-3; D is undetermined. Germline-derived CDR1 and CDR2 are SGDLS and YYNGEE. The CDR3 runs 16 residues. With 0 bases removed from V and 2 bases from J, the gap between germline ends came to 13 bases. The DNA for the CDR3 is TGTGCCAGCAGCGTAGTCGGCGGAGAATTCACAGATACGCAGTATTTT. This translates into CASSVVGGEFTDTQYF.

This clonotype was counted between two and nine times. The genes are TRBV27 and TRBJ2-7; either TRBD1 or TRBD2 may supply D (7 bases each). Germline CDR1 and CDR2: MNHEY and SMNVEV (reference sequence). This CDR3 is 15 amino acids long. V was shortened by 3 bases and J by 5 bases, with 17 bases between the two germline ends. CDR3 nucleotides: TGTGCCAGCAGTTTGTACCAGGGGGGGGTCCACGAGCAGTACTTC. It encodes CASSLYQGGVHEQYF.

The rearrangement links TRBV7-8 to TRBJ2-3; D gene uncertain. CDR1 is SGHVS and CDR2 is FQNEAQ in the germline V gene. The CDR3 covers 13 residues. The germline V and J ends were trimmed by 3 bases and 6 bases, with 10 bases remaining between them. CDR3 DNA: TGTGCCAGCAGCTTTGGGGTCACTGATACGCAGTATTTT. Amino acids: CASSFGVTDTQYF.

This clonotype has at least ten counts. CDR3 nucleotide sequence: TGTGCCAGCAGCGTGACTAGCGGAACACAAGAGACCCAGTACTTC. Its protein product is CASSVTSGTQETQYF. V gene TRBV7-9 combines with J gene TRBJ2-5; 9 nucleotides agree with TRBD2. V dropped 5 bases and J dropped 2; count of bases not matched to a gene: 6. Germline CDR1 SEHNR, CDR2 FQNEAQ (reference sequence). CDR3 length equals 15 residues.

This clonotype is a singleton in its sample. This chain links TRBV5-5 with TRBJ2-1; D is uncertain. The V gene's germline CDR1 is SGHKS and CDR2 YYEKEE (reference sequence). There are 12 residues in the CDR3. V shed 4 bases and J shed 7 bases, with 9 bases lying between them. CDR3 sequence reads: CASSPSLNEQFF. CDR3 bases: TGTGCCAGCAGCCCATCGTTGAATGAGCAGTTCTTC.

The sample holds many counts of this clonotype. V and J are TRBV28 and TRBJ2-3, with 8 bases that match TRBD2. Unmatched junction bases numbered 5, after V lost 6 bases and J lost 0 bases. Germline CDR1 is MDHEN and CDR2 is SYDVKM. The CDR3 is 15 residues long. CDR3: CASRLRLASTDTQYF. CDR3 sequence (DNA): TGTGCCAGCAGGCTCCGACTAGCGAGCACAGATACGCAGTATTTT. The variable domain in full, completed from reference TRBV28 and TRBJ2-3, reads DVKVTQSSRYLVKRTGEKVFLECVQDMDHENMFWYRQDPGLGLRLIYFSYDVKMKEKGDIPEGYSVSREKKERFSLILESASTNQTSMYLCASRLRLASTDTQYFGPGTRLTVL.

In its sample, this clonotype was seen a few times. The V and J genes are TRBV9 and TRBJ1-1, with D possibly matching TRBD1 (5 bases). CDR1 and CDR2 from the germline V gene are SGDLS and YYNGEE. Trimming shortened V by 4 bases and J by 4 bases, and 17 bases separated the two germline ends. This CDR3 has 15 amino acids. In DNA, the CDR3 is TGTGCCAGCAGCCCGAGACAGCGAGGGGCCACTGAAGCTTTCTTT. Residues: CASSPRQRGATEAFF. Variable domain in full (rest from reference TRBV9 and TRBJ1-1): DSGVTQTPKHLITATGQRVTLRCSPRSGDLSVYWYQQSLDQGLQFLIQYYNGEERAKGNILERFSAQQFPDLHSELNLSSLELGDSALYFCASSPRQRGATEAFFGQGTRLTVV.

The chain uses TRBV20-1 and TRBJ2-7, with a weak D call TRBD1 (6 bases). The germline V and J ends were trimmed by 3 bases and 3 bases, with 9 bases remaining between them. This CDR3 contains 12 residues. CDR1 is DFQATT, CDR2 SNEGSKA, per germline (reference sequence). The DNA for the CDR3 is TGCAGTGCTAGTAGGGACATCTACGAGCAGTACTTC. Translating it yields CSASRDIYEQYF.

This clonotype was seen more than once but under ten times. CDR3 loop: CAWRLAGDHEQFF. CDR3 DNA: TGTGCCTGGCGACTAGCGGGAGATCATGAGCAGTTCTTC. This rearrangement joins TRBV30 to TRBJ2-1; 12 positions agree with TRBD2. The germline gives CDR1 GTSNPN, CDR2 SVGIG (reference sequence). This CDR3 has 13 residues. The junction had 4 bases not matched to a gene; V was cut back by 5 bases and J by 8 bases.

This clonotype was observed many times. The CDR3 here is CASSHDLPPQFF. CDR3 sequence (DNA): TGCGCCAGCAGCCACGACCTTCCTCCCCAGTTCTTC. The chain recombines TRBV5-1 with TRBJ2-1; D gene uncertain. This CDR3 comprises 12 residues. Germline CDR1 and CDR2: SGHRS and YFSETQ. The V end lost 4 bases, the J end lost 13 bases, and 15 bases lay between the germline ends.

This clonotype was seen a handful of times. The chain joins TRBV20-1 to TRBJ1-6; no clear D. V was clipped by 3 bases and J by 8 bases, with 11 bases between them. CDR3 length equals 13 residues. CDR1 and CDR2 from the germline V gene are DFQATT and SNEGSKA (reference sequence). This CDR3 is CSARAPRDSPLHF. The CDR3 region has the DNA TGCAGTGCTAGGGCCCCGAGAGATTCACCCCTCCACTTT.

This clonotype has a handful of counts. The J gene is TRBJ2-2, the V gene TRBV9; maybe TRBD2 (7 bases). This CDR3 spans 16 amino acids. CDR1 SGDLS and CDR2 YYNGEE come from the germline V gene. Trimming cost V 6 bases and J 0 bases, with 15 bases left between them. The CDR3 DNA is TGTGCCAGCACCCCGGGGGGCCTCACGAACACCGGGGAGCTGTTTTTT. This codes for CASTPGGLTNTGELFF.

This chain connects TRBV18 to TRBJ2-3; the D gene is possibly TRBD2 (6 bases). The length of the CDR3 is 15 residues. V lost 5 bases to trimming and J lost 0 bases, with 12 bases between them. Germline assignment: CDR1 KGHSH and CDR2 LQKENI. The CDR3, as DNA: TGTGCCAGCTCATTGATAGCGGAGAGCACAGATACGCAGTATTTT. Translation: CASSLIAESTDTQYF.